This TCR beta chain was captured in a study of shared clonotypes between healthy human individuals. Libraries were prepared by immunoSEQ multiplex PCR; TCRdb keeps only in-frame clonotypes and omits some of them. This table has more than 850,000 clones, 75% to 80% appearing once. There are 13 residues in the CDR3. Trimming took 1 base from V and 6 from J, leaving 10 bases between them. Per germline, CDR1 SGHNT and CDR2 YYREEE (reference sequence). The sequence was obtained from a man aged 18 to 29 in good health. Some clones in this sample may be carry-over from other donors' samples. The chain carries TRBV5-4 and TRBJ1-2; D perhaps matches TRBD1 (6 bases). Sequencing was carried out using memory CD4+ T cells from PBMCs. Specified subset: CD45RA-negative fraction. In DNA, the CDR3 is TGTGCCAGCAGCTTGCCGGGGGGCGATGGCTACACCTTC. It is translated as CASSLPGGDGYTF.